This T cell receptor beta chain was recorded in a study of identical twins. Study outcomes and limitations: Memory repertoires lacked the insertion deficit that abundant cord blood beta clonotypes showed. Beta out-of-frame sequences showed weaker excess sharing between twins. There was an excess of low generation probability in the out-of-frame alpha sequences that twins shared.

Trimming took off 0 bases at V and 4 bases at J, with 13 bases between the two ends. The germline gives CDR1 SEHNR, CDR2 FQNEAQ (reference sequence). This CDR3 spans 15 amino acids. A single record per CDR3 protein comes from TCRdb applying MiXCR to the 5' RACE reads. This table holds about 450,000 distinct CDR3 sequences, roughly 20% found once. Ten or more counts support this clonotype. Its antigen is unknown. This chain links TRBV7-9 with TRBJ2-7; D gene unclear. Sequenced sample: naive T cells sorted from blood. This TCR derives from a man aged 50 to 60 in good health. The CDR3 coding sequence is TGTGCCAGCAGCTTAGCTTCGTGGAAAGTTTACGAGCAGTACTTC. Translating it yields CASSLASWKVYEQYF.